The rows below give T cell receptor beta chains drawn from one sample of a study of human T cells and chemical hapten exposure. MiXCR, applied by TCRdb to the RACE reads, yields one record per CDR3 protein. Of about 90,000 distinct CDR3 sequences detected, about a tenth appear once; the ten largest clones hold 0.8% to 1.2%. Sequenced material: whole blood, taken in connection with sensitization to the hapten diphenylcyclopropenone (DPC). These receptors all stem from a woman aged 30 to 39 with alopecia areata. Some clones in this sample may be carry-over from other donors' samples. The CDR3 runs from the conserved cysteine through the conserved F or W.

cdr3_aa: CASSNTGTQETQYF
v_call: TRBV7-9
j_call: TRBJ2-5

cdr3_aa: CASSQGQGPGYGYTF
v_call: TRBV3-1
j_call: TRBJ1-2

cdr3_aa: CASSINQPQHF
v_call: TRBV12-3/TRBV12-4
j_call: TRBJ1-5

cdr3_aa: CASSPYEGGGEKLFF
v_call: TRBV18
j_call: TRBJ1-4

cdr3_aa: CASSLATSPNTGELFF
v_call: TRBV5-1
j_call: TRBJ2-2

cdr3_aa: CASSLVAPAKAFF
v_call: TRBV28
j_call: TRBJ1-1

cdr3_aa: CSTRTSGGSSYNEQFF
v_call: TRBV29-1
j_call: TRBJ2-1

cdr3_aa: CASSGTGDGTGELFF
v_call: TRBV6-4
j_call: TRBJ2-2

cdr3_aa: CASSTSSGGATGELFF
v_call: TRBV7-6
j_call: TRBJ2-2

cdr3_aa: CASSSAGVGVQYF
v_call: TRBV28
j_call: TRBJ2-7

cdr3_aa: CASSPAGTSRSTGNEQFF
v_call: TRBV5-1
j_call: TRBJ2-1

cdr3_aa: CASSLLRRVHSPTDTQYF
v_call: TRBV27
j_call: TRBJ2-3

cdr3_aa: CASSEANERETQYF
v_call: TRBV6-1
j_call: TRBJ2-5

cdr3_aa: CASSSHEQYF
v_call: TRBV27
j_call: TRBJ2-7

cdr3_aa: CASSRGRTQETQYF
v_call: TRBV6-5
j_call: TRBJ2-5

cdr3_aa: CAWSDRGIMNTEAFF
v_call: TRBV30
j_call: TRBJ1-1

cdr3_aa: CASTRTGQLDQPQHF
v_call: TRBV10-1
j_call: TRBJ1-5

cdr3_aa: CASSLGSGRENEQFF
v_call: TRBV7-9
j_call: TRBJ2-1

cdr3_aa: CASSLGSGPGDEQFF
v_call: TRBV7-9
j_call: TRBJ2-1

cdr3_aa: CASSSLDMGMIGYNEQFF
v_call: TRBV5-5
j_call: TRBJ2-1

cdr3_aa: CASSPHGGMETQYF
v_call: TRBV28
j_call: TRBJ2-5

cdr3_aa: CASSFGRRDTEAFF
v_call: TRBV5-1
j_call: TRBJ1-1

cdr3_aa: CASSPGQSYEQYF
v_call: TRBV4-1
j_call: TRBJ2-7

cdr3_aa: CASRGQGNADTQYF
v_call: TRBV2
j_call: TRBJ2-3

cdr3_aa: CSARAKTLRLAGIYEQYF
v_call: TRBV20-1
j_call: TRBJ2-7

cdr3_aa: CASSEASRGEETQYF
v_call: TRBV2
j_call: TRBJ2-5

cdr3_aa: CASSPGPTLQYF
v_call: TRBV6-5
j_call: TRBJ2-7

cdr3_aa: CAWSLQGGEQFF
v_call: TRBV30
j_call: TRBJ2-1

cdr3_aa: CAISSAGGTGELFF
v_call: TRBV10-3
j_call: TRBJ2-2

cdr3_aa: CSAREAGRETEAFF
v_call: TRBV20-1
j_call: TRBJ1-1

cdr3_aa: CASKTEYYGYTF
v_call: TRBV6-2/TRBV6-3
j_call: TRBJ1-2

cdr3_aa: CASSLQDPSGNTIYF
v_call: TRBV28
j_call: TRBJ1-3

cdr3_aa: CAISEPAATGELFF
v_call: TRBV10-3
j_call: TRBJ2-2

cdr3_aa: CATADREGFYEQYF
v_call: TRBV28
j_call: TRBJ2-7

cdr3_aa: CASSTGETQYF
v_call: TRBV6-4
j_call: TRBJ2-5

cdr3_aa: CASSYEFDPALSNYGYTF
v_call: TRBV6-5
j_call: TRBJ1-2

cdr3_aa: CASSFTESQREQYF
v_call: TRBV11-1
j_call: TRBJ2-7

cdr3_aa: CASKLLAGQINQPQHF
v_call: TRBV6-8
j_call: TRBJ1-5

cdr3_aa: CAILSGWTDTQYF
v_call: TRBV10-3
j_call: TRBJ2-3

cdr3_aa: CASSNRLADTDTQYF
v_call: TRBV6-5
j_call: TRBJ2-3

cdr3_aa: CAISRGEDAEAFF
v_call: TRBV10-3
j_call: TRBJ1-1

cdr3_aa: CSAHAGGGSGYTF
v_call: TRBV29-1
j_call: TRBJ1-2

cdr3_aa: CASSLEVQGYEKLFF
v_call: TRBV7-2
j_call: TRBJ1-4

cdr3_aa: CASSQELRSEGDTQYF
v_call: TRBV4-3
j_call: TRBJ2-3

cdr3_aa: CASSPQTAAPHTEAFF
v_call: TRBV18
j_call: TRBJ1-1

cdr3_aa: CASSLGQTGETQYF
v_call: TRBV5-4
j_call: TRBJ2-5